This T cell receptor beta chain was sequenced during a study of T cell responses to AZD1222 COVID-19 vaccine. Findings and caveats of the study: Only a handful of AZD1222 recipients tested seropositive at baseline. Repertoires were obtained only post-peak T cell response.

Germline CDR1 SGHRS, CDR2 YFSETQ. The CDR3 is 15 residues long. The V gene lost 2 bases and the J gene lost 4 bases, with 15 bases spanning the gap. Only in-frame clones appear in the TCRdb table, and some are missing; sequencing was by immunoSEQ multiplex PCR. The sample includes about 76,000 clones, 70% to 80% of them seen just once. Notes on this clone: The antigen remains unidentified.

The sequence was collected from an adult who received the MenACWY meningococcal vaccine as a control. The chain links TRBV5-1 to TRBJ1-2; D unclear. Specimen: peripheral blood, collected 28 days after the second dose of the MenACWY control vaccine. CDR3 in amino acids: CASSFASKVSYGYTF. The CDR3 nucleotides read TGCGCCAGCAGCTTTGCCAGCAAAGTATCCTATGGCTACACCTTC.